This TCR beta chain came from a study of cytomegalovirus exposure and HLA in healthy donors (dated by TCRdb to 2016 to 2017). With regard to the full study: In an earlier analysis of some 610 of the donors, 250 to 350 Gb of sequence data and some 120 million unique TCR beta sequences from roughly 180 million T cells were reported. A later genetic analysis took genome-wide SNP genotypes for about 55% of the roughly 700 donors and used that subset as a discovery cohort. Of the 398 genotyped donors, about 80% fell in the genetic ancestry cluster associated with self-reported Caucasian donors. HLA typing included class I and class II loci at four-digit resolution. Donor age, sex, ethnicity and CMV serostatus were collected together with the repertoire data. The number of donors typed differed by locus, with roughly 629-640 for A, B, C, DRB1 and DQB1, around 500 for DQA1, 600 to 610 for DPA1, and about 450 for DPB1. A separate validation cohort of roughly 130 different subjects was used in addition to the approximately 640-subject first cohort. Five DR-DQ haplotypes were treated as single units for association and clustering because of strong linkage in the cohort. The study aimed to test whether cataloging public T cell receptors could reveal signatures of past pathogen exposure. All discovery cohort repertoires had been generated using a single sequencing platform. To study patterns of TCR occurrence, a later analysis re-analyzed previously published TCR beta repertoires from several hundred donors and added high-resolution HLA genotyping. In the later analysis, no new phenotypic data were used to find candidate immune exposures; instead, reliance was placed on TCR beta sequences and their occurrence across donors. An earlier analysis of 587 of the donors applied high-throughput TCR beta sequencing to assess whether each TCR beta V gene segment acted as functional or pseudogenic. Across approximately 400 genotyped donors of the cohort, an average of approximately 200,000 unique TCR beta nucleotide sequences per donor were sequenced, and roughly 20% of those sequences were non-productive. The study profiled the T cell repertoires of approximately 700 subjects by immunosequencing and related them to cytomegalovirus serostatus. High-throughput TCR immunosequencing, statistical association of individual TCRs with disease status, and machine learning were combined to predict cytomegalovirus infection status. Roughly 300 gigabases of sequencing data and roughly 80 million unique TCR sequences made up an early release that covered roughly 670 HLA-typed donors. Results the study describes overall, beyond this receptor: Most TCR sequences were observed very rarely across donors, whereas some public TCRs were present in many individuals. Only TCR beta chains were sequenced in this cohort, and the absence of alpha or paired-chain data limited detectable features. A later analysis found that HLA-associated TCR beta chains were more clonally expanded and had lower generation probabilities than equally common non-associated chains. In a later analysis, most CMV-associated TCR beta chains were found to appear HLA-restricted, with HLA associations seemingly driven largely by CMV exposure. A further reported finding was that TCR beta sequences accurately predicted the HLA-A and HLA-B alleles for most subjects in the first cohort. It was suggested by the authors that the approach could potentially be generalized to other disease states and immunological phenotypes. Because HLA typing was missing for some donors at each locus, association tests included only the typed subset. According to a later genetic analysis, donors in an Asian-associated ancestry cluster had fewer N-insertions in productive TCRs than the approximately 650-donor mean. The classifier was reported to diagnose cytomegalovirus status with high specificity and sensitivity in both the original and validation cohorts. A group of highly shared sequence variants was considered likely to be a technical artifact of the sequencing pipeline. Because counts were too low, seventeen rarely observed V segments, including chromosome 9 orphons, were excluded from the earlier analysis of roughly 580 of the donors. In vitro tests confirmed that a few of the cytomegalovirus-associated TCR beta chains recognize cytomegalovirus antigens. A later analysis associated approximately 17,000 TCR beta sequences with specific HLA alleles at a false discovery rate of 0.05. Presence/absence analyses assumed roughly uniform sequencing depth across donors, an assumption that may not hold. In an earlier analysis of some 640 of the donors, most TCR beta V segments were observed in productive rearrangements about 87% or about 30% of the time, broadly matching IMGT annotations. In a later analysis, the rate of TCR association differed among HLA loci, with DRB1 alleles having the most associated TCRs and HLA-C alleles having the fewest. A total of 164 TCR beta chains were listed by the study as associated with cytomegalovirus. The only immune exposure information available for the cohort was CMV serostatus. Strong co-occurrence of HLA alleles, especially DR and DQ, made assigning TCR associations to individual alleles difficult. An association between a missense DCLRE1C variant and V-gene and J-gene trimming of TCR beta chains was found in a later genetic analysis and replicated in an independent cohort. Several of the top co-occurrence clusters appeared to be linked to parvovirus B19, influenza, CMV and Epstein-Barr virus, according to a later analysis. Linkage disequilibrium might explain the correlated functional status among segregating V segments, but an unknown experimental factor could not be excluded.

On this clone itself: The antigen this receptor binds is unknown. Per-base quality was not reported, and no clone a single base away is much larger than it.

The cohort comprised fewer than 750 healthy bone marrow donors. At the time of sampling, all cohort members were nominally healthy, though unrecorded immune exposures were likely present. The donor was CMV seropositive and was included in the group of 290 or so seropositive cohort members. A peripheral blood sample was provided by each donor, and peripheral blood mononuclear cells were used for TCR beta sequencing. The Qiagen DNeasy Blood Extraction Kit was used to extract genomic DNA from the blood cell samples. The library was produced with the immunoSEQ multiplex PCR assay. For the multiplex PCR, a mixture combining 60 forward primers for TCR Vbeta segments and 13 reverse primers for TCR Jbeta segments was used. Amplification of the CDR3 region of rearranged TCR beta genes was performed with a multiplex PCR assay on genomic DNA. Amplified TCR beta libraries were sequenced as 87-base-pair reads on the Illumina HiSeq System. Per the original workflow: Across the 666 repertoires, a later analysis counted tens of millions of unique TCR beta chains, 9.5 million to 13 million of which were shared by at least two donors. To remove PCR and sequencing errors, raw reads were error-corrected and collapsed into unique sequences using a nearest-neighbor algorithm that merged closely related sequences. To assign V, D and J gene segments, CDR3 sequences were aligned to IMGT reference sequences. For a sequence to be retained, at least a six-nucleotide match to both a V gene segment and a J gene segment was required. A rearrangement was called productive if the CDR3 had no stop codons and remained in frame with V and J, and every other rearrangement was called non-productive. CDR3 was defined according to IMGT convention as the region running from the second conserved V-encoded cysteine to the conserved J-encoded phenylalanine. The earlier analysis of about 570 of the donors excluded any sequence lacking an unambiguous match to a single V gene segment. In an earlier analysis of approximately 560 of the donors, a V segment was called functional when productive rearrangements were above 56.7%, and segregating when the standard deviation between donors exceeded 5%. A statistical classification framework was built to diagnose cytomegalovirus status from the catalog of TCR beta chain sequences. In a later analysis, TCR nucleotide sequences were compared against IMGT/GENE-DB human TR gene sequences so that V and J genes could be assigned. In a later analysis, CDR3 sequences and most-parsimonious VDJ recombination scenarios were assigned using the TCRdist pipeline. In a later analysis, every TCR beta chain was defined by the combination of its CDR3 amino acid sequence and its V-gene family, and reads without a unique V-gene family were dropped. To address suspected cross-contamination and a sequencing artifact, a later analysis removed under 600 highly shared, low-generation-probability nucleotide sequences. In a later analysis, a clonal expansion index was calculated for each public chain from normalized within-repertoire ranks of inferred template counts. Generation probabilities in a later analysis came from a VDJ recombination model fitted to out-of-frame rearrangements, and those results were checked against IGoR. In a later analysis, hypergeometric tests were used to score TCR-TCR, TCR-HLA and TCR-CMV co-occurrence, with a repertoire-size bias correction applied to TCR pairs. A later analysis estimated false discovery rates by permuting HLA or CMV assignments 20 times. In a later analysis, co-occurring TCRs were grouped using DBSCAN, and TCRdist sequence similarity was added for clustering within HLA-allele-positive subsets. Repertoires with fewer than 30,000 or more than 120,000 public chains, plus five repertoires with anomalous nucleotide sharing, were excluded from co-occurrence clustering. TCRdb took over this immuneACCESS table, retaining in-frame rearrangements with V and J assigned. Such tables are incomplete; in checked studies, under half of the missing clones stem from an unresolved V gene, and the remainder is unexplained. The D gene and trimming were derived from the DNA, and the V and J assignments and clone size from that table. The sample includes 100,000 to 150,000 clones, with 80% observed a single time. The top ten clones comprise approximately 8.4% of the sample.

This clonotype originated in a man younger than 45 in good health and CMV-seropositive. Input material: PBMCs.

The bases are TGTGCCAGCAGTTACTCGGGCGGGGTTGGCTACACCTTC. Its amino acids are CASSYSGGVGYTF. The receptor chain draws on TRBV6-5 and TRBJ1-2; the D gene is not confidently resolved. Sequences MNHEY (CDR1) and SVGAGI (CDR2) are obtained from the germline V gene. V was cut back by 0 bases and J by 7 bases, leaving a gap of 9 bases between them. The CDR3 starts with the cysteine, ends with the phenylalanine, and has 13 residues. This entry keeps only the CDR3 DNA: 39 bases, framed from base 1.